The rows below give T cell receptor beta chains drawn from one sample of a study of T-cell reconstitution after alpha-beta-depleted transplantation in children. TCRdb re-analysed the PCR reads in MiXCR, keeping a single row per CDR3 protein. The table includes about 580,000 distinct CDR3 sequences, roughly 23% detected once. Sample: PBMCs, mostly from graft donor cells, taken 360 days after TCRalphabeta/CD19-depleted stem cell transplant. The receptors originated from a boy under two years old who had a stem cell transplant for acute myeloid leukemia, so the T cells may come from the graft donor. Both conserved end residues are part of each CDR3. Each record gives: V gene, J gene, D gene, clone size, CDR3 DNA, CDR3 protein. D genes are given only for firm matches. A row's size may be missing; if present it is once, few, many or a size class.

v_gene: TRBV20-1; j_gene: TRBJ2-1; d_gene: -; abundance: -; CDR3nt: TGCAGTGCCCCGACTCCCACCGGCTACAATGAGCAGTTCTTC; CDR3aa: CSAPTPTGYNEQFF
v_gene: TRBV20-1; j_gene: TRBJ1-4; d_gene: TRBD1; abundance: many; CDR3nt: TGCAGTCCGATACAGGGGGCAGATGAAAAACTGTTTTTT; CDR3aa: CSPIQGADEKLFF
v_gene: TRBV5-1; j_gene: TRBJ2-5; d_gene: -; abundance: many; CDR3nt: TGCGCCAGCAGCCGGGCCAGGGGGAGGTACCAAGAGACCCAGTACTTC; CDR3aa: CASSRARGRYQETQYF
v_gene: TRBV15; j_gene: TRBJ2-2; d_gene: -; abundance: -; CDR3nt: TGTGCCACCCTCGTGGCACCGAACACCGGGGAGCTGTTTTTT; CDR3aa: CATLVAPNTGELFF
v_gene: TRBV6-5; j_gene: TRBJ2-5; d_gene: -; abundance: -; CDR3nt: TGTGCCAGCAGTTACTCAGGAATAGAAGAGACCCAGTACTTC; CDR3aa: CASSYSGIEETQYF
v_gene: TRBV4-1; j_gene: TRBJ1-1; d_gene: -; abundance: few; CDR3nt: TGCGCCAGCAGCCAAGATATGGAGATGAAAGCTTTCTTT; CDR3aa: CASSQDMEMKAFF
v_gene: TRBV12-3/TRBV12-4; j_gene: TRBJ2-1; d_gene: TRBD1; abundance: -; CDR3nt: TGTGCCAGCAGTACGGCCGGGACAGACAATGAGCAGTTCTTC; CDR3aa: CASSTAGTDNEQFF
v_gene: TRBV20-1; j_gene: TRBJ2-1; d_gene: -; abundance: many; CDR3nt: TGCAGTGCGCCAATAAGCCAGGAGACCTACAATGAGCAGTTCTTC; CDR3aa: CSAPISQETYNEQFF
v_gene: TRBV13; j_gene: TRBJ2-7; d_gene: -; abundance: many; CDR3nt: TGTGCCAGCAGCTTCGGCACCTACGAGCAGTACTTC; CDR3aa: CASSFGTYEQYF
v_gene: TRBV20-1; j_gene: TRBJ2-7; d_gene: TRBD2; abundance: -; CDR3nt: TGCAGTGCTAGAGATCGCCGGGGACTAGCCACCTACGAGCAGTACTTC; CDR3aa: CSARDRRGLATYEQYF
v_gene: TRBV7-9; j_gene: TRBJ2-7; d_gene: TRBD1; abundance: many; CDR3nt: TGTGCCAGCAGCCTCCTTCCTGGACAGGGTCTAGACGAGCAGTACTTC; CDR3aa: CASSLLPGQGLDEQYF
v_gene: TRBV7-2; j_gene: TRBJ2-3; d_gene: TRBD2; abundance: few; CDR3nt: TGTGCCAGCAGTCCTCAGCGGGGGGGAACAGATACGCAGTATTTT; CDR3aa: CASSPQRGGTDTQYF
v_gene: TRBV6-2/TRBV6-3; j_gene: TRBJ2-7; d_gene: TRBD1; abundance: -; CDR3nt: TGTGCCAGCAGTCGGACAGGGGGCTCCTACGAGCAGTACTTC; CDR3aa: CASSRTGGSYEQYF
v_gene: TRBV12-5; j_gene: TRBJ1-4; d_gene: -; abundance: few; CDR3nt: TGTGCTAGTGGCTCGAGACAGAACCTTAATGAAAAACTGTTTTTT; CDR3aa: CASGSRQNLNEKLFF
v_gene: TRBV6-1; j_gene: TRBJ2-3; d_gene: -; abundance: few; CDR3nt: TGTGCCAGCAGTGACCGTTGGATGGGCGCGCAGTATTTT; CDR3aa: CASSDRWMGAQYF
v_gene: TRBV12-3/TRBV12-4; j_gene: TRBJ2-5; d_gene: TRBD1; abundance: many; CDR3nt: TGTGCCAGCAGTCTAAGACAGGGAGCGGAGACCCAGTACTTC; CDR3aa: CASSLRQGAETQYF
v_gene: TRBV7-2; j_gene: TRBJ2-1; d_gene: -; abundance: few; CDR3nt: TGTGCCAGCAGCCCAGAGTCACGGGCGGAGCAGTTCTTC; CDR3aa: CASSPESRAEQFF
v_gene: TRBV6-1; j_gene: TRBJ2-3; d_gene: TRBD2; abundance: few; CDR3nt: TGTGCCAGCAGTCGACTAGCGGGGAAAGATACGCAGTATTTT; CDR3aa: CASSRLAGKDTQYF
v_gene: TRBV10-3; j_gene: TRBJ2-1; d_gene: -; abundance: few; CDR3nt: TGTGCCATCAGTGAGTCGATCGAGGGGTCGGACAATGAGCAGTTCTTC; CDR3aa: CAISESIEGSDNEQFF
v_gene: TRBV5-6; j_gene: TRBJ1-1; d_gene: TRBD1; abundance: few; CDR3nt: TGTGCCAGCAGCGCCGGGACAGGGGGGGACACTGAAGCTTTCTTT; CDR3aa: CASSAGTGGDTEAFF
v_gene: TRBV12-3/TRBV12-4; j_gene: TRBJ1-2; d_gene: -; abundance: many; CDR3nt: TGTGCCAGCAGTTTAGGGGACGGAATTTATGGCTACACCTTC; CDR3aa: CASSLGDGIYGYTF
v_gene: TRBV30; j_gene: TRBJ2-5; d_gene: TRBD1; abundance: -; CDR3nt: TGTGCCTGCCTTAGACAGGGCCTCCCCGAGACCCAGTACTTC; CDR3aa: CACLRQGLPETQYF
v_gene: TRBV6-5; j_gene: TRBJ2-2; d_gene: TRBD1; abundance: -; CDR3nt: TGTGCCAGCAGTTACTCGATGACAGGGGGTACCGGGGAGCTGTTTTTT; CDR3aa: CASSYSMTGGTGELFF
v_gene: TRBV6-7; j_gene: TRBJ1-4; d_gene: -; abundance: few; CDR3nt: TGTGCCAGCAGTTACTCGGGCAAGGGGCGCCGGCTTTTT; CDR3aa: CASSYSGKGRRLF
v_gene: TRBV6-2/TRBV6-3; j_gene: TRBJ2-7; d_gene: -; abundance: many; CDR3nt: TGTGCCAGCAGTTACAGCAACAGGGTCGGGTACTTC; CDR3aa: CASSYSNRVGYF
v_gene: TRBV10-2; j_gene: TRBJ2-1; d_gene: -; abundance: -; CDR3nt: TGCGCCAGCAGTTCGTTACACGAGCAGTTCTTC; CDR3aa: CASSSLHEQFF
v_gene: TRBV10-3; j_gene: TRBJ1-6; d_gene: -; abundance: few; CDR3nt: TGTGCCAACCGACGGGCAGGGGATTCACCCCTCCACTTT; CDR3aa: CANRRAGDSPLHF
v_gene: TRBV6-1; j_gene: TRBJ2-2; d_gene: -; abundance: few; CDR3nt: TGTGCCAGCAGCAACAGGGTGTTCGGTGGGGAGCTGTTTTTT; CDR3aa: CASSNRVFGGELFF
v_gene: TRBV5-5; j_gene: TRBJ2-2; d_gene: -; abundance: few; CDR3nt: TGTGCCAGCAGCTTGGACTTGCCCGGGGAGCTGTTTTTT; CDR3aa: CASSLDLPGELFF
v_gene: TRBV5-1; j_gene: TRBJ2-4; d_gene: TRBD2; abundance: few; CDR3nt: TGCGCCAGCAGCCTCGCGGGGACTAGGAACATTCAGTACTTC; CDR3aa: CASSLAGTRNIQYF
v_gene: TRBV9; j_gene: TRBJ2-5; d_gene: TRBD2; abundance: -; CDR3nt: TGTGCCAGCAGCGTAGATGGGGGAGCGGGGGGACAAGAGACCCAGTACTTC; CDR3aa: CASSVDGGAGGQETQYF
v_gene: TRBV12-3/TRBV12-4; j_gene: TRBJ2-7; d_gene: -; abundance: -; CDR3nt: TGTGCCAGCAGTTGGAGGGGGCAAGGCGAGCAGTACTTC; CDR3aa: CASSWRGQGEQYF
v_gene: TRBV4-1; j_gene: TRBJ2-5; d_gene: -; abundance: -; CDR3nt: TGCGCCAGCAGCCAAGATCAGGGAGCGACCCAGTACTTC; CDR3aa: CASSQDQGATQYF
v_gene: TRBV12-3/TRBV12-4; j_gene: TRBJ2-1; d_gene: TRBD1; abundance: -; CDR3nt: TGTGCCAGCAGTTTTTACAGGGGGAACGTCCCCTACAATGAGCAGTTCTTC; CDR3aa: CASSFYRGNVPYNEQFF
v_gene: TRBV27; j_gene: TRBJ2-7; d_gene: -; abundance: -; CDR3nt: TGTGCCAGCAGTTGGGGCCTACGGGAGTACTTC; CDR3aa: CASSWGLREYF
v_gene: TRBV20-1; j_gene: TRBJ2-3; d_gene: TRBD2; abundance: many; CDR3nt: TGCAGTGCACCGGGACTAGCGGGGTCCCTAACAGATACGCAGTATTTT; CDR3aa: CSAPGLAGSLTDTQYF
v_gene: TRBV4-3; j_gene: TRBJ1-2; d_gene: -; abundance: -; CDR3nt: TGCGCCAGCAGCCATCGCCTACAGGGCCCCGGTGGCTACACCTTC; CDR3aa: CASSHRLQGPGGYTF
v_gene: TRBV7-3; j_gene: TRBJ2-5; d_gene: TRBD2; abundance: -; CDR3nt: TGTGCCAGCAGCCTTAGCGGGGGGGCCACAGAGACCCAGTACTTC; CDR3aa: CASSLSGGATETQYF
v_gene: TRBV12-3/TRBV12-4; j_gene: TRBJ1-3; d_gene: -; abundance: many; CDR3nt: TGTGCCAGCAGTTTAGGAGGGACCCCTGGAAACACCATATATTTT; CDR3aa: CASSLGGTPGNTIYF
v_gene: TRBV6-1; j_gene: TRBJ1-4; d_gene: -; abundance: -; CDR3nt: TGTGCCAGCAGCCCAAGGAGGGGAGAAAAACTGTTTTTT; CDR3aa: CASSPRRGEKLFF
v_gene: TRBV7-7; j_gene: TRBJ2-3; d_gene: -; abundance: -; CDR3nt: TGTGCCAGCAGCTTAGCCCCTTTCGGCGGGCTAGAAACCCTAGATACGCAGTATTTT; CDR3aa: CASSLAPFGGLETLDTQYF
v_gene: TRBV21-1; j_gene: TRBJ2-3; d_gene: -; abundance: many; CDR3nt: TGTGCCAGCAGCAACAGGTGCGGGGGCCCGTGCACAGATACGCAGTATTTT; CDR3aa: CASSNRCGGPCTDTQYF
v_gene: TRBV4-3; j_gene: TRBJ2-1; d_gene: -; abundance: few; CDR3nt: TGCGCCAGCAGCCAAGAAGGGGGGGTAGGTGAGCAGTTCTTC; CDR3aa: CASSQEGGVGEQFF
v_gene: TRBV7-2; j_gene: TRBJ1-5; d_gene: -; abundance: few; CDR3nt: TGTGCCAGCAGCTTAGCGCGCGGTTCGGGTCAGCCCCAGCATTTT; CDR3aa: CASSLARGSGQPQHF
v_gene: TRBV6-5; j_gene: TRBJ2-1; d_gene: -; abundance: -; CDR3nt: TGTGCCAGCAGTTACTCCAGGAGTACGAGCTCCTACAATGAGCAGTTCTTC; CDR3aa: CASSYSRSTSSYNEQFF
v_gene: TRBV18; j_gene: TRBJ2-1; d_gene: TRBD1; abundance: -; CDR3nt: TGTGCCAGCTCGTCGGGACAGCCATACAATGAGCAGTTCTTC; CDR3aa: CASSSGQPYNEQFF
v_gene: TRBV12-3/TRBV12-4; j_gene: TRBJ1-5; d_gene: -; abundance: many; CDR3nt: TGTGCCAGCAGTCCTGATCGAGCCCGGGCCCAGCATTTT; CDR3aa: CASSPDRARAQHF
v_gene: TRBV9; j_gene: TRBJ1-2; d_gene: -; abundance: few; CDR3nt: TGTGCCAGCAGCGTAGCCGGGGACGGACTTTTCTATGGCTACACCTTC; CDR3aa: CASSVAGDGLFYGYTF
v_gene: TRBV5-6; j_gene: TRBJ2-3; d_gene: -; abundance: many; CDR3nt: TGTGCCAGCAGCTATGACAGGTCCCCAGATACGCAGTATTTT; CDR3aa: CASSYDRSPDTQYF
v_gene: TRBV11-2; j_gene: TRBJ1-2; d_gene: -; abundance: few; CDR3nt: TGTGCCAGCAGCGTAAGGGGGGCCTATGGCTACACCTTC; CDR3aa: CASSVRGAYGYTF
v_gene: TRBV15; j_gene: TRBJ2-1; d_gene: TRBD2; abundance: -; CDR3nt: TGTGCCACCAGCAGAGGCGGGGGTCGCTCCTACAATGAGCAGTTCTTC; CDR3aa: CATSRGGGRSYNEQFF
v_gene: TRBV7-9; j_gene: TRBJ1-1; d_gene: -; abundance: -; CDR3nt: TGTGCCAGCAGCTTATCCCTGGCCTCGGACACTGAAGCTTTCTTT; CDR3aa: CASSLSLASDTEAFF
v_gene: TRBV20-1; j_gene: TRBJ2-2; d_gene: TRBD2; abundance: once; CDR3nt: TGCAGTGCTAGGTCTGAGCGGGGGAGCCTAAACACCGGGGAGCTGTTTTTT; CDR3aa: CSARSERGSLNTGELFF
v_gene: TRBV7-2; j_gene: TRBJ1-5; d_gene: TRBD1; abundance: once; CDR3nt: TGTGCCAGCAGCTTGACAGGGGTTGGTCATCAGCCCCAGCATTTT; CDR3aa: CASSLTGVGHQPQHF
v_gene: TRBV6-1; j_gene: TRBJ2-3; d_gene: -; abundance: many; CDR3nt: TGTGCCAGCAGGGAGGGCCCCAGCACAGATACGCAGTATTTT; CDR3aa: CASREGPSTDTQYF
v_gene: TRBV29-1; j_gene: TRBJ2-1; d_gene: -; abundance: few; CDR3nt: TGCAGCGTTGCTTCCCATAGTTCCCCGGGGGTGTTCTTC; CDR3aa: CSVASHSSPGVFF
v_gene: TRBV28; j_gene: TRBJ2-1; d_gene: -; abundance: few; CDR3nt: TGTGCCAGCAGTTTCAGGCCGATTACCAACAATGAGCAGTTCTTC; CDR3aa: CASSFRPITNNEQFF
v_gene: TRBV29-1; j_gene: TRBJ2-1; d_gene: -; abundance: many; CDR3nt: TGCAGCGTTACAGGGTTGAGTCCGAGCTCCTACAATGAGCAGTTCTTC; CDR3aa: CSVTGLSPSSYNEQFF
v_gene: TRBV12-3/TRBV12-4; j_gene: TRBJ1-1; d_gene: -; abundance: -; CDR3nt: TGTGCCAGCAGCTTGGGACTGGGGGTGAACACTGAAGCTTTCTTT; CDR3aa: CASSLGLGVNTEAFF